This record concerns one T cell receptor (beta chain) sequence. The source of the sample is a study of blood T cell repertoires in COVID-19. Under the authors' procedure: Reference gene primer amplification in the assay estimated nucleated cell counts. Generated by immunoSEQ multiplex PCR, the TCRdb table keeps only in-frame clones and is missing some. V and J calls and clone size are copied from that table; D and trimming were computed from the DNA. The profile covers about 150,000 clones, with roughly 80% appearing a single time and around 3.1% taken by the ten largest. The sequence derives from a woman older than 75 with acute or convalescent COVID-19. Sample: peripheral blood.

CDR3 nucleotides: TGTGCCAGCAGTCAATCAGGGGGCTTAGATGAAAAACTGTTTTTT. Its protein is CASSQSGGLDEKLFF. The chain links TRBV28 to TRBJ1-4, with 8 bases lining up with TRBD1. The germline V gene has CDR1 MDHEN and CDR2 SYDVKM. The CDR3 extends over 15 amino acids. J was trimmed by 6 bases and V by 5 bases; bases with no gene match: 8.